This entry is about one T cell receptor (beta chain). What it binds is not known. The CDR3 runs 16 residues. CDR1 and CDR2 (germline): SGHTA, FQGNSA. This entry comes from a study of monozygotic twins with inflammatory bowel disease. Making each TCR library took roughly 3,200 ng of total RNA. Investigators made cDNA in eight separate reactions per sample. TCRdb reprocessed the 5' RACE reads, keeping one entry per CDR3 protein, no DNA. Recorded for this sample: about 160,000 distinct CDR3 sequences. One blood sample of 2 to 2.5 ml was taken from each donor. Whole-study findings and limits: Repertoires of patients may have been made more variable by differing immunosuppressive treatments.

The source of this sequence is a human donor with ulcerative colitis or Crohn's disease, or a healthy co-twin of an affected twin (not recorded which). This chain uses TRBV7-2 with TRBJ2-5; checking the TCRdb D call of TRBD2 is not possible without DNA. The material sequenced was blood. The chain's CDR3 is CASSLPRLAVQETQYF.